There are many counts of the clone carrying this T cell receptor (beta chain). Its target is unknown. The sample is drawn from a study of CD8 T cells in ankylosing spondylitis. The CDR3 loop spans 11 amino acids. Germline V lookup: CDR1 SGHDN, CDR2 FVKESK. The V and J ends lost 1 base and 5 bases respectively, with 2 bases between them. The TCR beta libraries were generated through quantitative 5'-RACE incorporating molecular barcodes. TCRdb independently ran MiXCR on the 5' RACE reads; one entry per CDR3 protein. The table shows roughly 120,000 distinct CDR3 sequences, with roughly 13% occurring only once. Study conclusions and caveats: Seemingly distinctive of ankylosing spondylitis blood was a TCR beta motif formed by eight highly homologous variants. Disease-linked clones reportedly showed significant enrichment in matched ankylosing spondylitis synovial fluid.

The gene calls are TRBV14 and TRBJ2-5; D not certain. Sequencing was done on a sample of blood, either unsorted or a sorted T cell fraction (not recorded which). This sequence was found in a female donor with ankylosing spondylitis or in good health (not recorded which). Here the CDR3 DNA reads TGTGCCAGCAGCCAAGCTGAGACCCAGTACTTC. Translating it yields CASSQAETQYF. The whole variable domain, remainder taken from reference TRBV14 and TRBJ2-5, is EAGVTQFPSHSVIEKGQTVTLRCDPISGHDNLYWYRRVMGKEIKFLLHFVKESKQDESGMPNNRFLAERTGGTYSTLKVQPAELEDSGVYFCASSQAETQYFGPGTRLLVL.